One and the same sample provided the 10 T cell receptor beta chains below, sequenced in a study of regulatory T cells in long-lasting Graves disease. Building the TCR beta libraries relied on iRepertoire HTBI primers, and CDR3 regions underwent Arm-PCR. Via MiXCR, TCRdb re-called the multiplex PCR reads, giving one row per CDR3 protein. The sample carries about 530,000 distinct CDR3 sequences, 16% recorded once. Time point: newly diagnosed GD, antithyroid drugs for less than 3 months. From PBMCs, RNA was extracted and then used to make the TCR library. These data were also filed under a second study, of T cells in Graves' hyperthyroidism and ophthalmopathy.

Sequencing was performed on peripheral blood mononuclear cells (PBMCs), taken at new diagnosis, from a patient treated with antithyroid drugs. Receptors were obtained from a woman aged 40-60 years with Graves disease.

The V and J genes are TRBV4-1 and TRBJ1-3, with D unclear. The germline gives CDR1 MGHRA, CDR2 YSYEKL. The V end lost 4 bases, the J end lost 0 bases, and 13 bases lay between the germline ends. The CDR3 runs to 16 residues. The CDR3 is CASSPDKDYSGNTIYF. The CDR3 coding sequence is TGCGCCAGCAGCCCTGACAAGGATTACTCTGGAAACACCATATATTTT.

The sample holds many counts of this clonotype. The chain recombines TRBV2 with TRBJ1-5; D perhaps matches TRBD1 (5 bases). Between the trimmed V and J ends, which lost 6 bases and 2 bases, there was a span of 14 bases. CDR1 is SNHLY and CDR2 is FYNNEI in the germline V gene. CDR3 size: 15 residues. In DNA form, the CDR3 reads TGTGCCAGCAGGACCGAGGGGATCGGCAATCAGCCCCAGCATTTT. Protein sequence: CASRTEGIGNQPQHF.

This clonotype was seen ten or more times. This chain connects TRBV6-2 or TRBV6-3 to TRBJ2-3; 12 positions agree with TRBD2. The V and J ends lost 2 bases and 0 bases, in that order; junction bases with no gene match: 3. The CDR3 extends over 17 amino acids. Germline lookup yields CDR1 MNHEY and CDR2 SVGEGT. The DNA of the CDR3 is TGTGCCAGCAGTTACCGACTAGCGGGGGCCAGCACAGATACGCAGTATTTT. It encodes CASSYRLAGASTDTQYF.

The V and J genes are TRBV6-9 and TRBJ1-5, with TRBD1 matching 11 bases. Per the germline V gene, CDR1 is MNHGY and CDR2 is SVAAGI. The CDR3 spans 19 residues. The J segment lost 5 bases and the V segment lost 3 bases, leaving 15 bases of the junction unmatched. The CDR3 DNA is TGTGCCAGCAGTTACTACCCACCTTGGACAGGGGGCTCGTATCAGCCCCAGCATTTT. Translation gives CASSYYPPWTGGSYQPQHF.

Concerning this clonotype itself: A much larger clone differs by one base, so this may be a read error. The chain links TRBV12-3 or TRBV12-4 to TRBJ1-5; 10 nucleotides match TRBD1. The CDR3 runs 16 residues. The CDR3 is CTSTGTGDGVNQPQHF. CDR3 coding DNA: TGTACCAGCACCGGGACAGGGGATGGGGTCAATCAGCCCCAGCATTTT.

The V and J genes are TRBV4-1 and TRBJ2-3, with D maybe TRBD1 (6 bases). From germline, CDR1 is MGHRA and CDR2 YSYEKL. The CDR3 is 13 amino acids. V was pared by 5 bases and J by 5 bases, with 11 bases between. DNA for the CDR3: TGCGCCAGCAGCTATGCAGGGGAAGATACGCAGTATTTT. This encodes CASSYAGEDTQYF.

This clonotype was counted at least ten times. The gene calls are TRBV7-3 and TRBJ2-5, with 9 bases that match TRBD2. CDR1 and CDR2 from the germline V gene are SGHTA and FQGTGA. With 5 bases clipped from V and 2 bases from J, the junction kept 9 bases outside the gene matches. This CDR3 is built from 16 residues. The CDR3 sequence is CASSLLGGGAQETQYF. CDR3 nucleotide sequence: TGTGCCAGCAGCCTTTTGGGCGGGGGGGCTCAAGAGACCCAGTACTTC.

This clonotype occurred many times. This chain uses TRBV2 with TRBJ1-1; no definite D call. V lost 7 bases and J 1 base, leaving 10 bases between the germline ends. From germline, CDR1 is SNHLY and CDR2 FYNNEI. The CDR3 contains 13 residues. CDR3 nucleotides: TGTGCCAGCACCTCCCATGAGAACACTGAAGCTTTCTTT. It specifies CASTSHENTEAFF.

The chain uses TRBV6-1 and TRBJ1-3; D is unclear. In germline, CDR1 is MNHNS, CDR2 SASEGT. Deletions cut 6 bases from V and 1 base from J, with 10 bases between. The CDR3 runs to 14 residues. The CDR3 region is CASSDLYSGNTIYF. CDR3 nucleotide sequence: TGTGCCAGCAGCGACTTATATTCTGGAAACACCATATATTTT.

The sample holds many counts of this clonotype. The CDR3 region is CASRGSADQPQHF. CDR3 sequence (DNA): TGTGCCAGCAGAGGATCAGCCGATCAGCCCCAGCATTTT. This chain joins TRBV2 and TRBJ1-5; D remains ambiguous. The germline V and J ends were trimmed by 6 bases and 5 bases, with 11 bases remaining between them. This CDR3 has 13 residues. Germline values: CDR1 SNHLY, CDR2 FYNNEI.